The rows below give T cell receptor beta chains drawn from one sample of a study of cytomegalovirus exposure and HLA in healthy donors. Here immunoSEQ multiplex PCR was the method, and the copy in TCRdb shows in-frame clones only, minus some. This sample has 54,000 or so clones, with 70% found just once. What was sequenced was PBMCs. The source of these receptors is a woman aged 55-75 years in good health and CMV-seropositive. Both conserved end residues are trimmed from each CDR3. Each record gives: clone size, J gene, V gene, CDR3 protein. Clone size is given for some rows only: seen once, a few or many times, or a class if the clone is expanded.

>-|TRBJ2-2|TRBV7-2
ASSLAEWTSWELF
>-|TRBJ1-1|TRBV29-1
SAVQGASEAF
>few|TRBJ2-2|TRBV10-1
ASSEGTATGELF
>-|TRBJ2-1|TRBV5-6
ASSLTSGGWDEQF
>-|TRBJ1-2|TRBV6-1
ASRKEGTAYGYT
>-|TRBJ2-3|TRBV5-1
ASSPGGRADTQY
>few|TRBJ2-1|TRBV10-1
ASSGDRGLYNEQF
>few|TRBJ2-7|TRBV7-8
ASSQPGTQGEQY
>-|TRBJ1-5|TRBV19
ASSTPRADNQPQH
>-|TRBJ1-1|TRBV6-6
ASSYAGSDTEAF
>once|TRBJ2-1|TRBV25-1
ASSESHGGAKSEQF
>once|TRBJ2-3|TRBV7-2
ASSRNQADTQY
>-|TRBJ2-1|TRBV27
ASSSTSGGAGEQF
>-|TRBJ2-7|TRBV9
ASSVNFSDEQY
>-|TRBJ2-2|TRBV5-5
ASSFGKGLIANTGELF
>-|TRBJ2-7|TRBV4-2
ASSQDSTSGGSRSSYEQY
>-|TRBJ2-1|TRBV28
ASSWRRGSGENEQF
>-|TRBJ1-2|TRBV4-1
ASSQVQGWGYT
>-|TRBJ2-7|TRBV5-8
ASSPRQVYSYEQY
>few|TRBJ1-1|TRBV18
ASSPGRPGTYTEAF
>-|TRBJ1-2|TRBV5-4
ASSLAGLLPQGGYT
>-|TRBJ1-1|TRBV7-3
ASSFGPTGITEAF
>-|TRBJ2-3|TRBV12-5
ASGKGAVLTDTQY
>-|TRBJ1-2|TRBV5-4
ASTPLGGTFYGYT
>-|TRBJ1-2|TRBV7-9
SSSLQEGVSYT
>-|TRBJ1-5|TRBV11-2
ASSFYRGPPQPQH
>few|TRBJ1-5|TRBV7-2
ASSLEAGASQPQH
>-|TRBJ1-2|TRBV19
ASSRAGDRGYT
>-|TRBJ2-4|TRBV6-1
ASSETSGGRGNIQY
>-|TRBJ1-4|TRBV5-1
ASSPGTPNEKLF
>-|TRBJ2-2|TRBV7-2
ASSLGGPVFENTGELF
>few|TRBJ1-4|TRBV7-2
ASSLGRTGGEKLF
>-|TRBJ2-5|TRBV9
ASSAGLAYQETQY
>few|TRBJ1-4|TRBV7-9
ASSPSTGGYEKLF
>large|TRBJ1-1|TRBV5-1
ASSLQGERTEAF
>-|-|TRBV7-2
ASSLNLAGGIEQY
>once|TRBJ2-3|TRBV18
ASSPFGSGTGDTDTQY
>-|TRBJ2-1|TRBV6-1
ASSDVGRTSYNEQF
>-|TRBJ1-4|TRBV7-2
ASSSGQGVGKLF
>once|TRBJ1-5|TRBV5-5
ASSRQQGQPQH
>few|TRBJ2-7|TRBV9
ASSAGQGLGSYEQY
>-|TRBJ1-4|TRBV7-8
ASSFGPGSEKLF
>-|TRBJ2-3|TRBV7-3
ASRLSGATTDTQY
>-|TRBJ1-3|TRBV29-1
SVGQGAGNTTY
>-|TRBJ2-7|TRBV14
ASSQVRLGLKRSYEQY
>-|TRBJ2-7|TRBV7-9
ASNNVGAGEQY
>-|TRBJ2-3|TRBV18
ASSPLGGPTDTQY
>few|TRBJ2-1|TRBV5-4
ASSVGGGQGENEQF
>-|TRBJ2-5|TRBV7-2
ASSSVPGQGQETQY
>-|TRBJ2-4|TRBV6-5
ASSFTKGLDIQY
>-|TRBJ2-5|TRBV9
ASSVTASGGAGETQY
>-|TRBJ1-3|TRBV6-5
ASSYFPGGSGNTIY